Following are 3 T cell receptor beta chains from one sample sequenced in a study of T cell repertoires in cytomegalovirus infection (dated 2019 in TCRdb). The data were produced on an Illumina HiSeq 1500. TCRdb reprocessed the public reads (quality trimming at Q25 with fastp, clone calling with MiXCR) and kept in-frame beta chains. Entries are consolidated by CDR3 protein sequence, retaining the most common genes and DNA. In this sample the table shows fewer than 550,000 distinct CDR3 sequences, 25% to 40% of which occur a single time. The top ten hold roughly 15% of the sample. Sample: PBMCs. The source of these receptors is a human donor in good health (CMV status not recorded). Some clones in this sample may be carry-over from other donors' samples.

V is TRBV7-9 and J is TRBJ1-2; TRBD1 is a possible D gene (5 bases). Germline V gene lookup returns CDR1 SEHNR and CDR2 FQNEAQ (reference sequence). The CDR3 contains 15 residues. Trimming cost V 7 bases and J 2 bases, with 17 bases left between them. CDR3 in DNA: TGTGCCAGCACCCACAAGGGGCAACCCAACTATGGCTACACCTTC. Encoded protein: CASTHKGQPNYGYTF.

The chain couples TRBV5-6 to TRBJ1-6; D gene ambiguous. Germline V CDR1 and CDR2: SGHDT, YYEEEE. The CDR3 is 16 residues long. Trimming cost V 0 bases and J 0 bases, with 7 bases left between them. As DNA, the CDR3 is TGTGCCAGCAGCTTGGGCTGGGACTCCTATAATTCACCCCTCCACTTT. Residues: CASSLGWDSYNSPLHF. Combining the CDR3 with reference TRBV5-6 and TRBJ1-6 gives the whole variable domain DAGVTQSPTHLIKTRGQQVTLRCSPKSGHDTVSWYQQALGQGPQFIFQYYEEEERQRGNFPDRFSGHQFPNYSSELNVNALLLGDSALYLCASSLGWDSYNSPLHFGNGTRLTVT.

The chain couples TRBV2 to TRBJ2-3; 8 nucleotides match TRBD2. CDR1 and CDR2 from the germline V gene are SNHLY and FYNNEI. V lost 6 bases and J lost 2; bases outside the gene matches: 1. The CDR3 has 13 amino acids. The CDR3 protein is CASRAGVTDTQYF. CDR3 bases: TGTGCCAGCAGAGCGGGGGTCACAGATACGCAGTATTTT.